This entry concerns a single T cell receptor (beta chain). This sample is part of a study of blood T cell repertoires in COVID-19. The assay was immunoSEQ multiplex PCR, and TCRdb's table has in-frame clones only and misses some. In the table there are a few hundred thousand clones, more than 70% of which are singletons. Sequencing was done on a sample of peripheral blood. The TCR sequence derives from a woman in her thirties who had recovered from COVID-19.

The CDR3 coding sequence is TGTGCCAGCTCACCGCAGCGGGGGGTTTCCTACGAGCAGTACTTC. As protein: CASSPQRGVSYEQYF. J is TRBJ2-7 and V is TRBV18, with 9 nucleotides matching TRBD2. Germline lookup yields CDR1 KGHSH and CDR2 LQKENI. V dropped 3 bases and J dropped 1; count of bases not matched to a gene: 4. This CDR3 is built from 15 residues.